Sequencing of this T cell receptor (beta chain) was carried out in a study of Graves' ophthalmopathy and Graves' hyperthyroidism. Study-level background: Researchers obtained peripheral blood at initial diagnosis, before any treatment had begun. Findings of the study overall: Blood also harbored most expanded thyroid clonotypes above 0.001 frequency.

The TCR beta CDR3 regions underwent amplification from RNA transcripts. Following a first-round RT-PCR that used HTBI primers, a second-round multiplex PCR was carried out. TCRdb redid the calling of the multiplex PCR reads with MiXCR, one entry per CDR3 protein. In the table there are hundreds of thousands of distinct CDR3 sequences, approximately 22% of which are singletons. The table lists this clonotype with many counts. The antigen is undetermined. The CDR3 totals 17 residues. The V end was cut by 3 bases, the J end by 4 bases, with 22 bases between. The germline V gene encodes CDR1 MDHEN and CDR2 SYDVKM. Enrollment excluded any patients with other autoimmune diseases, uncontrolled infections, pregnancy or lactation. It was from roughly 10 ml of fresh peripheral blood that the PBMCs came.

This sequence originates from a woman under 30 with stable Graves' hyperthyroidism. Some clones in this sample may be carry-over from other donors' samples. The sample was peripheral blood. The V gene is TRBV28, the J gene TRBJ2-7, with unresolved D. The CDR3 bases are TGTGCCAGCAGTTTCCAACTCAACACTTGGAGCTCTTACGAGCAGTACTTC. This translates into CASSFQLNTWSSYEQYF. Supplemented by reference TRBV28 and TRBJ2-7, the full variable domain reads DVKVTQSSRYLVKRTGEKVFLECVQDMDHENMFWYRQDPGLGLRLIYFSYDVKMKEKGDIPEGYSVSREKKERFSLILESASTNQTSMYLCASSFQLNTWSSYEQYFGPGTRLTVT.